These 10 T cell receptor beta chains share one sample of origin, sequenced in a study of PD-1 blockade in mismatch repair-deficient tumors. The method was immunoSEQ multiplex PCR; TCRdb's version includes in-frame clones alone and lacks a portion of them. This table holds more than 50,000 clones, around 88% found once. The source material was peripheral blood, sampled 52 weeks after starting pembrolizumab. The receptors stem from an adult with mismatch repair-deficient cancer.

V usage is TRBV7-9 and J usage is TRBJ1-4; 9 bases agree with TRBD1. CDR1 is SEHNR and CDR2 is FQNEAQ in the germline V gene (reference sequence). There are 16 residues in the CDR3. J lost 2 bases, V lost 1 base, and 2 bases had no gene match. CDR3 protein: CASSLGQGGTNEKLFF. CDR3 coding DNA: TGTGCCAGCAGCTTAGGACAGGGGGGGACTAATGAAAAACTGTTTTTT.

The V gene is TRBV15, the J gene TRBJ2-7; 8 bases line up with TRBD1. With V trimmed by 3 bases and J by 6 bases, 7 bases remained unmatched. The CDR3 is made up of 14 amino acids. Looked up from germline, CDR1 is LNHNV and CDR2 is YYDKDF (reference sequence). For the CDR3, the DNA is TGTGCCACCAGCAGGGACAGGGAGACGGCCGAGCAGTACTTC. It encodes CATSRDRETAEQYF.

The chain employs TRBV9 and TRBJ2-1; D is possibly TRBD2 (5 bases). Trimming left V 3 bases short and J 3 bases short, with 10 bases between. Per germline, CDR1 SGDLS and CDR2 YYNGEE. The CDR3 sequence is 14 residues long. The CDR3 protein is CASSAEGRYNEQFF. CDR3 sequence (DNA): TGTGCCAGCAGCGCAGAGGGCCGCTACAATGAGCAGTTCTTC.

This clone has only a few counts. As DNA, the CDR3 is TGTGCCACTCAGCCTAGCGGGAGGATCTACGAGCAGTACTTC. Translated: CATQPSGRIYEQYF. This chain links TRBV27 with TRBJ2-7; 11 bases line up with TRBD2. CDR1 and CDR2 (germline): MNHEY, SMNVEV (reference sequence). The V and J ends lost 10 bases and 3 bases, in that order; junction bases with no gene match: 8. The CDR3 has 14 residues.

The chain carries TRBV29-1 and TRBJ2-7; perhaps TRBD2 as D (6 bases). V lost 7 bases, J lost 4 bases, and 14 bases lay in between. This CDR3 has 12 amino acids. CDR1 and CDR2 (germline): SQVTM, ANQGSEA. Written as DNA, the CDR3 is TGCAGCGCTGGGGGGACCACGTACGAGCAGTACTTC. Translation: CSAGGTTYEQYF.

This sequence joins TRBV4-3 and TRBJ2-7, with no clear D. Germline CDR1 is LGHNA and CDR2 is YSLEER. This CDR3 region has 14 residues. Trimming took off 0 bases at V and 0 bases at J, with 6 bases between the two ends. CDR3 residues: CASSQDWHSYEQYF. The CDR3 DNA reads TGCGCCAGCAGCCAAGACTGGCACTCCTACGAGCAGTACTTC.

The chain recombines TRBV9 with TRBJ2-5; TRBD2 matches 7 bases. Looked up from germline, CDR1 is SGDLS and CDR2 is YYNGEE. V shed 3 bases and J 1 base; nucleotides not matched to a gene: 6. This CDR3 comprises 15 residues. CDR3 in amino acids: CASSGSGTFQETQYF. The CDR3 coding sequence is TGTGCCAGCAGCGGCAGCGGGACCTTCCAAGAGACCCAGTACTTC.

This clone was seen once. The chain employs TRBV4-3 and TRBJ2-7; D is possibly TRBD1 or TRBD2 (7 bases each). The length of the CDR3 is 20 residues. With 2 bases removed from V and 7 bases from J, the gap between germline ends came to 33 bases. Germline assignment: CDR1 LGHNA and CDR2 YSLEER. The CDR3 sequence: CASSQQIGGTDPVSREEQYF. For the CDR3, the DNA is TGCGCCAGCAGCCAACAGATCGGGGGGACAGACCCCGTTAGTCGTGAGGAGCAGTACTTC.

This chain connects TRBV28 to TRBJ2-3, with 11 bases lining up with TRBD2. The germline CDR1 and CDR2 sequences are MDHEN and SYDVKM. CDR3 size: 15 residues. V gave up 4 bases and J gave up 0 bases; unmatched junction bases: 0. The CDR3 DNA reads TGTGCCAGCAGTTGGACTAGCGGGAGCACAGATACGCAGTATTTT. This encodes CASSWTSGSTDTQYF.

The chain carries TRBV5-6 and TRBJ2-7; D tentatively fits TRBD1 or TRBD2 (5 bases each). Germline V CDR1 and CDR2: SGHDT, YYEEEE. V was trimmed by 4 bases and J by 5 bases, leaving 16 bases between them. The CDR3 has 14 amino acids. CDR3 in amino acids: CASSQEWGWHEQYF. In DNA, the CDR3 is TGTGCCAGCAGCCAGGAGTGGGGGTGGCACGAGCAGTACTTC.